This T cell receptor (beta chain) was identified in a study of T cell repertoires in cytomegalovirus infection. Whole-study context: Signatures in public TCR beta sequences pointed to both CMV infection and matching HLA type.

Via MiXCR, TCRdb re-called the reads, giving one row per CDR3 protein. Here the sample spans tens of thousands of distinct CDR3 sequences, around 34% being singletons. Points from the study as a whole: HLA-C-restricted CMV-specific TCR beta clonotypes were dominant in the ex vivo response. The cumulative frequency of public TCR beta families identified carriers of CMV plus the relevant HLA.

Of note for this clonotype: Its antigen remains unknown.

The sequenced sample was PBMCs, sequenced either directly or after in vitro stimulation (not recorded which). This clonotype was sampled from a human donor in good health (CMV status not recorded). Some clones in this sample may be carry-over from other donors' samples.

The CDR3 coding sequence is TGTGCCAGCTCCCCTACAGCGGGGAACCCCTACAATGAGCAGTTCTTC. Residues: CASSPTAGNPYNEQFF. The genes are TRBV18 and TRBJ2-1; TRBD2 matches 7 bases. CDR1 KGHSH and CDR2 LQKENI come from the germline V gene. Trimming took 6 bases from V and 2 from J; bases not matched to a gene: 10. The length of the CDR3 is 16 residues. Combining the CDR3 with reference TRBV18 and TRBJ2-1 gives the whole variable domain NAGVMQNPRHLVRRRGQEARLRCSPMKGHSHVYWYRQLPEEGLKFMVYLQKENIIDESGMPKERFSAEFPKEGPSILRIQQVVRGDSAAYFCASSPTAGNPYNEQFFGPGTRLTVL.